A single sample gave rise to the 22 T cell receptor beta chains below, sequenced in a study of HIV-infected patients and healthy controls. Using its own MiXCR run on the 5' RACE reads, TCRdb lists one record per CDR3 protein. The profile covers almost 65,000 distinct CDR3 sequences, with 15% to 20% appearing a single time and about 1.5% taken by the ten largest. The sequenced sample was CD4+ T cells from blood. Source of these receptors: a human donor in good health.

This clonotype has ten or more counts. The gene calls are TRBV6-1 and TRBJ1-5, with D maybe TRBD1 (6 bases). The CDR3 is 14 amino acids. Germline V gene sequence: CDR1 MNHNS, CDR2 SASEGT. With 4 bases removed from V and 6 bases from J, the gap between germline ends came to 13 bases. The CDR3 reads CASSAHREGQPQHF. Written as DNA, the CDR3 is TGTGCCAGCAGTGCCCACAGGGAGGGTCAGCCCCAGCATTTT.

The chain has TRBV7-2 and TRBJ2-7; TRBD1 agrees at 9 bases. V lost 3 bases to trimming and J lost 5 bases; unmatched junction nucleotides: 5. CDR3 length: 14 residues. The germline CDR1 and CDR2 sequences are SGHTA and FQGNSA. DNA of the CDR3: TGTGCCAGCAGCTTCCCCACAGGGGGCAACGAGCAGTACTTC. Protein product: CASSFPTGGNEQYF.

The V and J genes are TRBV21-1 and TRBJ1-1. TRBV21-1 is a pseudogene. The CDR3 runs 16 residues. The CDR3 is CASSKERLRMNTEAFF. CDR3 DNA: TGTGCCAGCAGCAAAGAGAGGCTCAGGATGAACACTGAAGCTTTCTTT.

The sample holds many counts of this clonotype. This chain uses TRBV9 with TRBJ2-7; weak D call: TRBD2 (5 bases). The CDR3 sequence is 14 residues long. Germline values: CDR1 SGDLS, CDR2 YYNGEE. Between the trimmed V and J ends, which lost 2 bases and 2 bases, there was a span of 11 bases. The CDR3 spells CASSVLPGAYEQYF. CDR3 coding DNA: TGTGCCAGCAGCGTCTTGCCCGGGGCCTACGAGCAGTACTTC.

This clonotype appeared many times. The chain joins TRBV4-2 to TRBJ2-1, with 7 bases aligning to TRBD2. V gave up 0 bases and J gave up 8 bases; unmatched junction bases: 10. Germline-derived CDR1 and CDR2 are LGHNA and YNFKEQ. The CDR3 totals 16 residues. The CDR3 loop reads CASSQDLLAPLDEQFF. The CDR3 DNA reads TGTGCCAGCAGCCAAGATCTACTAGCGCCGTTGGATGAGCAGTTCTTC.

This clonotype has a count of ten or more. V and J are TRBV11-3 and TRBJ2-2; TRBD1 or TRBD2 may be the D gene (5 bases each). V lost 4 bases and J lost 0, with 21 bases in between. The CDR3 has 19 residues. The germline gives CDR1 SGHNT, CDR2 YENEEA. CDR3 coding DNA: TGTGCCAGCAGCTCCCTATGGGTGACCGGGACCACGAACACCGGGGAGCTGTTTTTT. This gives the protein CASSSLWVTGTTNTGELFF.

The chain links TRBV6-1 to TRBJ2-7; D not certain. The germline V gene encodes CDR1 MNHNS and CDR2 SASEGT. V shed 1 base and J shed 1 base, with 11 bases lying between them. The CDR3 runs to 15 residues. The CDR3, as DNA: TGTGCCAGCAGTGAAGGGGGTTTTACTTCCTACGAGCAGTACTTC. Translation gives CASSEGGFTSYEQYF.

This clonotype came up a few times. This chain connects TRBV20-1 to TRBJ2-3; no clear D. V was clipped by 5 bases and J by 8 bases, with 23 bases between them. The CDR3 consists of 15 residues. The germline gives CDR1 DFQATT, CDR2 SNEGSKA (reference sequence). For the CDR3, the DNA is TGCAGTGCTCCGAGCCCCACGTCAAATTCAGTTACGCAGTATTTT. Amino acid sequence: CSAPSPTSNSVTQYF.

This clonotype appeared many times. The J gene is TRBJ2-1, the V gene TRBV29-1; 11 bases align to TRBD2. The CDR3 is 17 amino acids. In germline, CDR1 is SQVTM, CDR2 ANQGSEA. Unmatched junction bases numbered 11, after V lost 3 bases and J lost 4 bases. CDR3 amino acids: CSVDFSGRARGYNEQFF. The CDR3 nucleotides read TGCAGCGTTGATTTTAGCGGGAGGGCCAGGGGATACAATGAGCAGTTCTTC.

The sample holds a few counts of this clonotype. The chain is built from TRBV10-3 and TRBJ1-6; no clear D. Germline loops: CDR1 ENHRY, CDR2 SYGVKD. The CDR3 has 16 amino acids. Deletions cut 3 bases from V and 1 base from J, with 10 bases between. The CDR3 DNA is TGTGCCATCAGTGACTCGAGAGCATCCTATAATTCACCCCTCCACTTT. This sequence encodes CAISDSRASYNSPLHF.

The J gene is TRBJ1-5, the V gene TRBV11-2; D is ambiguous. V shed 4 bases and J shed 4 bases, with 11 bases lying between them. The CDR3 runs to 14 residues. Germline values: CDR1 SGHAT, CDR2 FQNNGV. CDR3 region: CASSSGLINQPQHF. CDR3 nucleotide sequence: TGTGCCAGCAGCTCCGGGCTGATTAATCAGCCCCAGCATTTT.

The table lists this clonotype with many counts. CDR3 protein: CASRTGTGPTDTQYF. Here the CDR3 DNA reads TGTGCCAGCAGAACCGGGACCGGGCCCACAGATACGCAGTATTTT. This sequence joins TRBV9 and TRBJ2-3, with D tentatively TRBD1 or TRBD2 (5 bases each). The CDR3 has 15 residues. The germline V gene has CDR1 SGDLS and CDR2 YYNGEE. Trimming stripped 5 bases from V and 2 bases from J, with 15 bases between.

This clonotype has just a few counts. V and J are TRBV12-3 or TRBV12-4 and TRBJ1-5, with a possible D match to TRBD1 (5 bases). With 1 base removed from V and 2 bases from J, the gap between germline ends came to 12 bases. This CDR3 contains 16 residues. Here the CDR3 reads CASSLDSTGGNQPQHF. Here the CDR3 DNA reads TGTGCCAGCAGTTTAGACAGCACAGGAGGCAATCAGCCCCAGCATTTT.

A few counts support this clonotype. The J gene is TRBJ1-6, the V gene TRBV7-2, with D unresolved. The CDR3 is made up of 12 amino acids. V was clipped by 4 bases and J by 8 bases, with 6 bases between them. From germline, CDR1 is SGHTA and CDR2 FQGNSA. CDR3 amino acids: CASSSRYSPLHF. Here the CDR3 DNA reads TGTGCCAGCAGCTCCCGTTATTCACCCCTCCACTTT.

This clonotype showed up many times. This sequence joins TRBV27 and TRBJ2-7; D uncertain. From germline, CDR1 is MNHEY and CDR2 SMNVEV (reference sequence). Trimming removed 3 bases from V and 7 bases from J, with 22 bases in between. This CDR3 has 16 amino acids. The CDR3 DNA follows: TGTGCCAGCAGTTTCTTGGATCGGCCTGTCGTAGTAGAGCAGTACTTC. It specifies CASSFLDRPVVVEQYF.

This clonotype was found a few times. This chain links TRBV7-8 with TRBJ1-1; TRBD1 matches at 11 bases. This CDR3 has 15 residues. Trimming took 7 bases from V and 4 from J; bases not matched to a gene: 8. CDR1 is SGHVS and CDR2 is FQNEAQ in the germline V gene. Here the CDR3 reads CASTWGTGGVTEAFF. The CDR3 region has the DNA TGTGCCAGCACCTGGGGGACAGGGGGAGTCACTGAAGCTTTCTTT. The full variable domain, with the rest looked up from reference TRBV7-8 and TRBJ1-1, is GAGVSQSPRYKVAKRGQDVALRCDPISGHVSLFWYQQALGQGPEFLTYFQNEAQLDKSGLPSDRFFAERPEGSVSTLKIQRTQQEDSAVYLCASTWGTGGVTEAFFGQGTRLTVV.

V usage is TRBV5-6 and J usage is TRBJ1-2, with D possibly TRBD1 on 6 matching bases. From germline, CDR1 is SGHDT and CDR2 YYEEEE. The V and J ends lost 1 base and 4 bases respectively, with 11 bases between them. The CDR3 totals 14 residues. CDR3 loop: CASSLWQGSYGYTF. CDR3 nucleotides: TGTGCCAGCAGCTTGTGGCAGGGGAGCTATGGCTACACCTTC.

CDR3 amino acids: CASSSGQGNSGANVLTF. The CDR3 nucleotides read TGTGCCAGCAGCTCAGGACAGGGCAACTCTGGGGCCAACGTCCTGACTTTC. This chain connects TRBV5-4 to TRBJ2-6; 8 nucleotides agree with TRBD1. CDR1 and CDR2 from the germline V gene are SGHNT and YYREEE (reference sequence). This CDR3 contains 17 residues. Trimming at V came to 3 bases and at J to 0 bases, leaving 5 bases not matched to a gene.

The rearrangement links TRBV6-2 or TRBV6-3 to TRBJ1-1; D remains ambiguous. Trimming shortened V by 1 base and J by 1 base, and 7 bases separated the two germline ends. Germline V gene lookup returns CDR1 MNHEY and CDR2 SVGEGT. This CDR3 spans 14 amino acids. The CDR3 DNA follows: TGTGCCAGCAGTTACTTAGCGGCGAACACTGAAGCTTTCTTT. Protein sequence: CASSYLAANTEAFF.

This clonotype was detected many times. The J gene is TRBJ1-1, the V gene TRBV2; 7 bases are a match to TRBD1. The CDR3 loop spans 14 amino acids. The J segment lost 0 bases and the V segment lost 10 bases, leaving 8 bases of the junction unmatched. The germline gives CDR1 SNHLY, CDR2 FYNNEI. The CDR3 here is CATTRQGMNTEAFF. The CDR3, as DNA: TGTGCCACCACGCGACAGGGAATGAACACTGAAGCTTTCTTT.

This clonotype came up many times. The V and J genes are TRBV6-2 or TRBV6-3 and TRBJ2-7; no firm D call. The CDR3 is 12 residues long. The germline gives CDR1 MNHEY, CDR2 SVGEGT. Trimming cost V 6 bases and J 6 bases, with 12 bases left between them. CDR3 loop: CASSGPQPEQYF. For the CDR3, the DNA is TGTGCCAGCAGCGGCCCCCAGCCCGAGCAGTACTTC.

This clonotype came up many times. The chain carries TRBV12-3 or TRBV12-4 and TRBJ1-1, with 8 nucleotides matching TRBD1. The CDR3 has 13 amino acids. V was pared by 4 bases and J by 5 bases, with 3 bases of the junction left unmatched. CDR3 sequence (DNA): TGTGCCAGCAGTTACACAGGGGGTACTGAAGCTTTCTTT. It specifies CASSYTGGTEAFF.